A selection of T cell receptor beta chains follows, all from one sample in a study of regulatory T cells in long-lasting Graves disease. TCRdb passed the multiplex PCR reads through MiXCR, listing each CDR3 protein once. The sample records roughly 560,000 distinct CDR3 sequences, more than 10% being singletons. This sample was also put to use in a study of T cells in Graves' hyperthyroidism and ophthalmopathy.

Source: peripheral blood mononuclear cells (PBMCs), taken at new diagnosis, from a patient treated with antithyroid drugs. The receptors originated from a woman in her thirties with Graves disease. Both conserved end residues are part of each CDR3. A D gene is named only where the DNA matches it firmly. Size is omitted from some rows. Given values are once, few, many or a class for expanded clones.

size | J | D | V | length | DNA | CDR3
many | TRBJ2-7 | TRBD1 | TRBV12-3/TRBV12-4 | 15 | TGTGCCAGCAGTCCGGGACAGAAGAGGCCCTACGAGCAGTACTTC | CASSPGQKRPYEQYF
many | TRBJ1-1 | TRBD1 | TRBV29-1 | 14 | TGCAGCGTTTCAACGGACAGGAGGAACACTGAAGCTTTCTTT | CSVSTDRRNTEAFF
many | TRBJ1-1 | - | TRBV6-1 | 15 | TGTGCCAGCAGTGAATGGATGGGATCGAACACTGAAGCTTTCTTT | CASSEWMGSNTEAFF
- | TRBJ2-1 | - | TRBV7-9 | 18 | TGTGCCAGCAGCTTAGCGGCGTCAGCGAGATGGTCCTACAATGAGCAGTTCTTC | CASSLAASARWSYNEQFF
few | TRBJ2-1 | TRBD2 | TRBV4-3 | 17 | TGCGCCAGCAGCCATAGTCTAGCGGATAGCTCCTACAATGAGCAGTTCTTC | CASSHSLADSSYNEQFF
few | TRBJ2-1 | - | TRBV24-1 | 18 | TGTGCCACCAGTGACCCCCTGGGGGGCGGGAACGATTTGGATGAGCAGTTCTTC | CATSDPLGGGNDLDEQFF
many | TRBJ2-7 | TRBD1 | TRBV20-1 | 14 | TGCAGTGCTATGCAGGGGGCCTACTCCTACGAGCAGTACTTC | CSAMQGAYSYEQYF
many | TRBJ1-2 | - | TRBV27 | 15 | TGTGCCAGCAGTTTATCGAATCGTCAATTCGATGGCTACACCTTC | CASSLSNRQFDGYTF
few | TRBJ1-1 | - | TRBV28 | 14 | TGTGCCAGCAGTTTTCGGGGGGTTGATACTGGAGCTTTCTTT | CASSFRGVDTGAFF
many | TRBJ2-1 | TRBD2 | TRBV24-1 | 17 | TGTGCCACCAGTGATGCGACAATAGCGGGAGGCTACGGTGAGCAGTTCTTC | CATSDATIAGGYGEQFF
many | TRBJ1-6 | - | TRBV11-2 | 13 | TGTGCCAGCAGCTTAGAGGTGGGGACACCCCTCCACTTT | CASSLEVGTPLHF
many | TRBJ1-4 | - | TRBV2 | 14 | TGTGCCACCCGAGAGGTCGCAACTAATGAAAAACTGTTTTTT | CATREVATNEKLFF
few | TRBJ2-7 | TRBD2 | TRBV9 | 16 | TGTGCCAGCAGCGTAGGTGGTAGCGGGGGCTACTACGAGCAGTACTTC | CASSVGGSGGYYEQYF
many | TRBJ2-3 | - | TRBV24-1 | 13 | TGTGCCACCATGAAGGGGGTCACAGATACGCAGTATTTT | CATMKGVTDTQYF
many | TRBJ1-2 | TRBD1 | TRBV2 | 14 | TGTGCCAGCAGACCGGGACAGCCCCGAAGTGGCTACACCTTC | CASRPGQPRSGYTF
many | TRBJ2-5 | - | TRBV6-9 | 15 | TGTGCCAGCAGTTACGCCGGGCCAGGGAGAGACCCCCAGTACTTC | CASSYAGPGRDPQYF
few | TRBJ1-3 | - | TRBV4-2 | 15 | TGTGCCAGCAGCCAAGTAGGGAAGTCAGGGTCCACCATATATTTT | CASSQVGKSGSTIYF
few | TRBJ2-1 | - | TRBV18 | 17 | TGTGCCAGCTCACCCCGTTCTCGTGGGAGGTCCTACAATGAGCAGTTCTTC | CASSPRSRGRSYNEQFF
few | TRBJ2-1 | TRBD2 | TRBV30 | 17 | TGTGCCTGGAGTCCCCCTGAGACTAGCGGGAGGTACAATGAGCAGTTCTTC | CAWSPPETSGRYNEQFF
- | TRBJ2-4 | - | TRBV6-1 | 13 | TGTGCCAGCGGGCCTGACGGAGGAAACATTCAGTACTTC | CASGPDGGNIQYF
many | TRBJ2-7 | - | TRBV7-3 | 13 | TGTGCCAGCAGCTTGGTACGTGGTAGCGAGCAGTACTTC | CASSLVRGSEQYF
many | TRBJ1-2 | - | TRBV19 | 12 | TGTTATAACGTCGACGCTAACTATGGCTACACCTTC | CYNVDANYGYTF
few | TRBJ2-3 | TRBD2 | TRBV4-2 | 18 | TGTGCCAGCAGCCCTGCGGGGCCGGGACTAGCGGGAGCGGGTACGCAGTATTTT | CASSPAGPGLAGAGTQYF
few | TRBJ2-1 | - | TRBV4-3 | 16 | TGCGCCAGCAGCCAAGAAGCCAGGGGCTCCTACAATGAGCAGTTCTTC | CASSQEARGSYNEQFF
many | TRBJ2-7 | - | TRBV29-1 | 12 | TGCAGCGTTGTTGGCGCTGATTACGAGCAGTACTTC | CSVVGADYEQYF
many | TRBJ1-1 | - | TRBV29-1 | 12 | TGCGGGGGACGGTCTAGCTTCACTGAAGCTTTCTTT | CGGRSSFTEAFF
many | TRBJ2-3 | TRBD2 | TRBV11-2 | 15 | TGTGCCAGCAGCCCCGGGACTAGCGGGACAGATACGCAGTATTTT | CASSPGTSGTDTQYF
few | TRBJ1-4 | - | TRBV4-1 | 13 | TGCGCCAGCAGCCAAGGCTTGGGGGAAGGGCTGTTTTTT | CASSQGLGEGLFF
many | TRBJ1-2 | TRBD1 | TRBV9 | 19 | TGTGCCAGCAGCTCCTCAACTGGGACAGGGACTTTGGGGAACTATGGCTACACCTTC | CASSSSTGTGTLGNYGYTF
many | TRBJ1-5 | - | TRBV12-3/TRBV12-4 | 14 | TGTGCCAGCAGTCCAACGGACGGGGCGCAGCCCCAGCATTTT | CASSPTDGAQPQHF
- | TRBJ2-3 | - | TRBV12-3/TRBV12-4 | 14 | TGTGCCAGCAGAGCTCAGGGGCGCGCAGATACGCAGTATTTT | CASRAQGRADTQYF
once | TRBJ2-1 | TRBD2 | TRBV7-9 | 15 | TGTGCCAGCAGCCCGATGGGACTAGCGGGAGACGAGCAGTTCTTC | CASSPMGLAGDEQFF
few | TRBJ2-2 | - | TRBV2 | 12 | TGTGCCAGCAGTGTGGACTGGGGGGAGCTGTTTTTT | CASSVDWGELFF
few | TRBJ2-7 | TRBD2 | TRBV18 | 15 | TGTGCCAGCTCACCGTCGCTAGCGGGGGGTTACGAGCAGTACTTC | CASSPSLAGGYEQYF
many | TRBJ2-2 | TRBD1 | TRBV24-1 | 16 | TGTGCCACCAGTGGTGAGATAACAGGGGTTACCGGGGAGCTGTTTTTT | CATSGEITGVTGELFF
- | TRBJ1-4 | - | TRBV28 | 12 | TGTGCCAGCACATCAACTAATGAAAAACTGTTTTTT | CASTSTNEKLFF
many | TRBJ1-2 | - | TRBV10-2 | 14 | TGCGCCAGCAGTGAACTCGGGACGGTCGATGGCTACACCTTC | CASSELGTVDGYTF
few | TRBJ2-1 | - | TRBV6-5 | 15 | TGTGCCAGCAGTTCCGACAGCTCCGGAGGGTGGGAGCAGTTCTTC | CASSSDSSGGWEQFF
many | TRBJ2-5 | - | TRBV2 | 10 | TGTGCCAGCGGGTGGGAGACCCAGTACTTC | CASGWETQYF
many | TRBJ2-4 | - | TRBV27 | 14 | TGTGCCAGCAGGAGGGAAGGTTCCAAAAACATTCAGTACTTC | CASRREGSKNIQYF
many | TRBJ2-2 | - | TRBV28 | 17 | TGTGCCAGCAGACCTGCGACCCCGCGAAAAAAGTCCGGGGAGCTGTTTTTT | CASRPATPRKKSGELFF
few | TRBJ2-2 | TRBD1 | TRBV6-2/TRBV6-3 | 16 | TGTGCCAGCAGCCTCACAGACAGGGGGAAGACCGGGGAGCTGTTTTTT | CASSLTDRGKTGELFF
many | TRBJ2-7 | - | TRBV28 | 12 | TGTGCCAGCAACCTGGACGGCTACGAGCAGTACTTC | CASNLDGYEQYF
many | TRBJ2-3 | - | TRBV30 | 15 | TGTGCCTGGAGTGAGGGGCTAGTTTTAGCAGATACGCAGTATTTT | CAWSEGLVLADTQYF
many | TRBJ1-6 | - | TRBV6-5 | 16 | TGTGCCAGCAGTTACTCGATCCCCATCAATAATTCACCCCTCCACTTT | CASSYSIPINNSPLHF
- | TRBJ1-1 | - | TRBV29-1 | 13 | TGCAGCGTTGAGTCAAGGCCTGGGACTGAAGCTTTCTTT | CSVESRPGTEAFF
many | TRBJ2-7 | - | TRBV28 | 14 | TGTGCCAGCAGCTTGGACCTGAGCTCCTACGAGCAGTACTTC | CASSLDLSSYEQYF
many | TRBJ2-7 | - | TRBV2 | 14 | TGTGCCAGCAGTGGAGTCCGTATCCCCTACGAGCAGTACTTC | CASSGVRIPYEQYF
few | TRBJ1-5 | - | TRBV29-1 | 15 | TGCAGCGTGACCTCTACAGGGAATAGCAATCAGCCCCAGCATTTT | CSVTSTGNSNQPQHF
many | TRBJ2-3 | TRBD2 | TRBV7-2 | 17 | TGTGCCAGCAGCTTAGGAATTATAGCGGGAGCGGCAGATACGCAGTATTTT | CASSLGIIAGAADTQYF